The TCR beta chain described here comes from a study of tumor-infiltrating lymphocytes in primary liver carcinoma. Total RNA (roughly 530 ng) served as template for TCR beta cDNA synthesis primed by a constant-region primer. Each TCR beta library was derived from three nested multiplex PCR rounds that employed slightly modified ARM-PCR. Two initial PCR rounds of 10 to 11 cycles each paired TRBV1-TRBV30 forward primers with a C-beta reverse primer. Each CDR3 protein gets one entry after TCRdb re-called the multiplex PCR reads with MiXCR. Of around 40,000 distinct CDR3 sequences in the sample, 73% were seen once. The CDR3 is 17 amino acids. Germline lookup yields CDR1 SGHRS and CDR2 YFSETQ. About this clonotype: Compared with germline, one end of the junction differs, possibly owing to a read error.

Starting material for RNA and DNA co-extraction consisted of roughly 18-34 mg of unsorted bulk tissue. The material sequenced was liver tumor tissue from sampling region 2. The subset here: tumor region T2, inferior pole. This receptor was identified in a man aged 35-49 years with primary liver carcinoma and hepatitis B virus infection. The rearrangement links TRBV5-1 to TRBJ1-1, with 7 bases fitting TRBD1. CDR3 sequence: CASSPRVQGDLGTETFF. For the CDR3, the DNA is TGCGCCAGCAGCCCAAGGGTCCAGGGGGACTTAGGTACTGAAACTTTCTTT.